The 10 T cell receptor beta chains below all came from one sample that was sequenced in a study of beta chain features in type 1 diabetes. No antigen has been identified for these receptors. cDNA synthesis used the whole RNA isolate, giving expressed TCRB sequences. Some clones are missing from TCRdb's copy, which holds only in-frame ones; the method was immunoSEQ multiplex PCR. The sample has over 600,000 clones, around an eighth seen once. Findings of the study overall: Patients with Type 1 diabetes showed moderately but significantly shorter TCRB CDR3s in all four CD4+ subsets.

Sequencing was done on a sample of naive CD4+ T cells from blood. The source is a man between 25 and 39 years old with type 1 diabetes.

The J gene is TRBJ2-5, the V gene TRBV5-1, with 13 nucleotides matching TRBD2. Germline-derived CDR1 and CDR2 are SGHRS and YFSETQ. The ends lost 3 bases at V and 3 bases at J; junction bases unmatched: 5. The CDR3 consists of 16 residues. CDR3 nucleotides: TGCGCCAGCAGCTCATCGACTAGCGGGGGGAAAGAGACCCAGTACTTC. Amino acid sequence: CASSSSTSGGKETQYF.

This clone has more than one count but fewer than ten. The CDR3 reads CASSYRGENTEAFF. CDR3 in DNA: TGCGCCAGCAGCTACAGGGGTGAGAACACTGAAGCTTTCTTT. V gene TRBV5-1 combines with J gene TRBJ1-1; TRBD1 agrees at 7 bases. The CDR3 has 14 residues. The germline gives CDR1 SGHRS, CDR2 YFSETQ. Germline trimming cut 3 bases from V and 1 base from J; bases unmatched to any gene: 3.

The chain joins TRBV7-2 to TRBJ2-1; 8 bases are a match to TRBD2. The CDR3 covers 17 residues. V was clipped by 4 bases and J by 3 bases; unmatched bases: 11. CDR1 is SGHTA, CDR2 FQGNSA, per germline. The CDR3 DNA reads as TGTGCCAGCAGCTCCACTATAGCGAGCGGGGGCTACAATGAGCAGTTCTTC. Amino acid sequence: CASSSTIASGGYNEQFF.

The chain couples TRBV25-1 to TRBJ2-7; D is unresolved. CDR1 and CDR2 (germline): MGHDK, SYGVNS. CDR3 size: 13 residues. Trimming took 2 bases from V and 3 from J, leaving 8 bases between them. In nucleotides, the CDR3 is TGTGCCAGCAGTGAACCAGCACACTACGAGCAGTACTTC. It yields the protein CASSEPAHYEQYF.

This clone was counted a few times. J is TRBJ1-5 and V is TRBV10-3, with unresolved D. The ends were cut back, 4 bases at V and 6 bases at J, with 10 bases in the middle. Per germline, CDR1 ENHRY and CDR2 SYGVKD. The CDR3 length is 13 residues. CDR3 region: CAISGEKGQPQHF. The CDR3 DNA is TGTGCCATCAGTGGGGAAAAGGGTCAGCCCCAGCATTTT.

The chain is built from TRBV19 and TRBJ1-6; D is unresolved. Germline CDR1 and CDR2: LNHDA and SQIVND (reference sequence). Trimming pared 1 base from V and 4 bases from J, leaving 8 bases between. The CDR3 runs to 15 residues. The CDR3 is CASSIGADYNSPLHF. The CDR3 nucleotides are TGTGCCAGTAGTATAGGGGCGGATTATAATTCACCCCTCCACTTT.

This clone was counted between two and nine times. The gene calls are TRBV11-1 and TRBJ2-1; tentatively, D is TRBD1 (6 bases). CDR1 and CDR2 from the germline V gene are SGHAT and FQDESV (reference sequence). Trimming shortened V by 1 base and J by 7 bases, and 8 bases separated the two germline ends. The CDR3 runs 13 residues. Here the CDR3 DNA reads TGTGCCAGCAGCTTAGGGGGGCTTAATGAGCAGTTCTTC. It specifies CASSLGGLNEQFF.

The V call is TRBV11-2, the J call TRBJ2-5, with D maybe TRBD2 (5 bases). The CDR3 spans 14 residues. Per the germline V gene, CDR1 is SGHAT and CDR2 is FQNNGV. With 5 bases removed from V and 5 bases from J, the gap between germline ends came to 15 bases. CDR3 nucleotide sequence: TGTGCCAGCAGCCCCCGAGGGTCGTCGGAGACCCAGTACTTC. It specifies CASSPRGSSETQYF.

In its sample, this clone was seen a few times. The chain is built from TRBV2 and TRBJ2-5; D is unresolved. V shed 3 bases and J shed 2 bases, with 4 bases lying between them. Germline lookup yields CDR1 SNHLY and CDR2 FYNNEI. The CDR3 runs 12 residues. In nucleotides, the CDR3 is TGTGCCAGCAGTGACAGACAAGAGACCCAGTACTTC. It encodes CASSDRQETQYF.

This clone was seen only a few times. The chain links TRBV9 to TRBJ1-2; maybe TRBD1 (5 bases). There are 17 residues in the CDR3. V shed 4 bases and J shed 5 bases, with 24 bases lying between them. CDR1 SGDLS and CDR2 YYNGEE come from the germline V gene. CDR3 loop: CASSSTGGSRTFYGYTF. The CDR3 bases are TGTGCCAGCAGCTCAACAGGCGGGTCCAGGACCTTTTATGGCTACACCTTC.